These 28 T cell receptor beta chains came from one sample sequenced in a study of OX40 agonist ivuxolimab in advanced cancers. Assay used: immunoSEQ multiplex PCR; TCRdb lists only in-frame clones, some missing. The sample shows about 82,000 clones, more than 85% of them seen only once. The source material was CD4+ or CD8+ T cells sorted from blood, sampled in a trial of the OX40 agonist ivuxolimab. These receptors were obtained from an adult with an advanced solid tumor such as melanoma, head and neck, liver or kidney cancer.

V gene TRBV4-2 combines with J gene TRBJ2-4, with TRBD2 matching 12 bases. CDR1 and CDR2 from the germline V gene are LGHNA and YNFKEQ. The J segment lost 7 bases and the V segment lost 4 bases, leaving 8 bases of the junction unmatched. The CDR3 covers 16 residues. CDR3 region: CASSPGLAGIRNIQYF. CDR3 DNA: TGTGCCAGCAGCCCCGGACTAGCGGGGATTCGTAACATTCAGTACTTC.

This sequence joins TRBV10-3 and TRBJ1-3; D gene uncertain. The CDR3 covers 14 residues. Trimming took off 9 bases at V and 0 bases at J, with 12 bases between the two ends. CDR1 and CDR2 (germline): ENHRY, SYGVKD. In nucleotides, the CDR3 is TGTGCCATTTCGGACGGCAGCTCTGGAAACACCATATATTTT. Its protein product is CAISDGSSGNTIYF.

The chain uses TRBV5-6 and TRBJ1-5; TRBD1 might be the D (5 bases). This CDR3 is 16 amino acids long. V lost 2 bases, J lost 4 bases, and 16 bases lay in between. Germline CDR1 reads SGHDT; CDR2 reads YYEEEE. CDR3 coding DNA: TGTGCCAGCAGCTTAGGTGCAGGGCCCTCTAATCAGCCCCAGCATTTT. This codes for CASSLGAGPSNQPQHF. Variable domain in full (rest from reference TRBV5-6 and TRBJ1-5): DAGVTQSPTHLIKTRGQQVTLRCSPKSGHDTVSWYQQALGQGPQFIFQYYEEEERQRGNFPDRFSGHQFPNYSSELNVNALLLGDSALYLCASSLGAGPSNQPQHFGDGTRLSIL.

This clone appeared a single time. The chain links TRBV6-5 to TRBJ2-5, with D possibly being TRBD1 (6 bases). With 2 bases removed from V and 1 base from J, the gap between germline ends came to 8 bases. CDR3 length equals 14 residues. Germline V gene sequence: CDR1 MNHEY, CDR2 SVGAGI. CDR3 residues: CASSYGQFQETQYF. In DNA form, the CDR3 reads TGTGCCAGCAGTTACGGACAGTTCCAAGAGACCCAGTACTTC.

V gene TRBV15 combines with J gene TRBJ1-2, with TRBD1 matching over 8 bases. V trimming: 2 bases; J trimming: 12 bases; junction bases outside the gene matches: 11. The CDR3 loop spans 14 amino acids. The germline V gene encodes CDR1 LNHNV and CDR2 YYDKDF (reference sequence). This CDR3 reads CATSRQTGGSLHTF. The CDR3 nucleotides read TGTGCCACCAGCAGACAAACAGGGGGTTCTCTGCACACCTTC.

This clone was observed a few times. The rearrangement links TRBV4-1 to TRBJ1-5; no clear D gene. Per germline, CDR1 MGHRA and CDR2 YSYEKL. V was shortened by 1 base and J by 4 bases, with 20 bases between the two germline ends. The CDR3 consists of 18 residues. The CDR3: CASSQVFGRRRANQPQHF. The CDR3 DNA follows: TGCGCCAGCAGCCAAGTATTCGGGCGGCGGAGAGCGAATCAGCCCCAGCATTTT.

This clone occurred a few times. The chain employs TRBV6-1 and TRBJ2-7, with 9 bases lining up with TRBD1. The CDR3 contains 13 residues. V shed 7 bases, J shed 4 bases, and the junction held 5 bases outside the gene matches. Germline V gene sequence: CDR1 MNHNS, CDR2 SASEGT. The CDR3 DNA sequence: TGTGCCAGCACAGACAGGGGGACATACGAGCAGTACTTC. Its protein is CASTDRGTYEQYF.

This chain connects TRBV6-6 to TRBJ1-2; D unresolved. Trimming stripped 0 bases from V and 3 bases from J, with 5 bases between. Germline CDR1 reads MNHNY; CDR2 reads SVGAGI (reference sequence). The CDR3 has 13 residues. The chain's CDR3 is CASSYSFDYGYTF. CDR3 nucleotide sequence: TGTGCCAGCAGTTACTCGTTCGACTATGGCTACACCTTC.

V usage is TRBV10-2 and J usage is TRBJ2-5; D is undetermined. CDR1 WSHSY and CDR2 SAAADI come from the germline V gene. The V end was cut by 10 bases, the J end by 8 bases, with 14 bases between. The length of the CDR3 is 11 residues. CDR3 protein: CATSRLDTQYF. The DNA for the CDR3 is TGCGCCACCTCGCGCCTGGATACCCAGTACTTC.

The chain links TRBV15 to TRBJ2-7; TRBD1 is a possible D gene (6 bases). CDR3 size: 14 residues. Trimming removed 1 base from V and 6 bases from J, with 13 bases in between. Germline loops: CDR1 LNHNV, CDR2 YYDKDF (reference sequence). CDR3: CATSRVRKGVEQYF. The CDR3 nucleotides are TGTGCCACCAGCAGAGTTAGGAAGGGGGTCGAGCAGTACTTC. Combining the CDR3 with reference TRBV15 and TRBJ2-7 gives the whole variable domain DAMVIQNPRYQVTQFGKPVTLSCSQTLNHNVMYWYQQKSSQAPKLLFHYYDKDFNNEADTPDNFQSRRPNTSFCFLDIRSPGLGDTAMYLCATSRVRKGVEQYFGPGTRLTVT.

This chain links TRBV6-1 with TRBJ1-2; 7 nucleotides agree with TRBD1. There are 15 residues in the CDR3. Germline-derived CDR1 and CDR2 are MNHNS and SASEGT. V lost 4 bases to trimming and J lost 3 bases; unmatched junction nucleotides: 8. The chain's CDR3 is CASSGGTAIYYGYTF. The CDR3, as DNA: TGTGCCAGCAGTGGTGGGACAGCGATCTACTATGGCTACACCTTC.

V gene TRBV18 combines with J gene TRBJ1-5, with a tentative D call TRBD1 (5 bases). The CDR3 has 15 residues. Germline V lookup: CDR1 KGHSH, CDR2 LQKENI. The germline V and J ends were trimmed by 1 base and 3 bases, with 10 bases remaining between them. This chain's CDR3 is CASSPRQGPNQPQHF. The CDR3 DNA follows: TGTGCCAGCTCACCACGCCAGGGTCCCAATCAGCCCCAGCATTTT.

The chain uses TRBV6-5 and TRBJ1-1; 8 positions agree with TRBD1. Trimming at V came to 4 bases and at J to 1 base, leaving 5 bases not matched to a gene. The CDR3 extends over 15 amino acids. Looked up from germline, CDR1 is MNHEY and CDR2 is SVGAGI. Here the CDR3 reads CASSSGQGANTEAFF. CDR3 nucleotides: TGTGCCAGCAGTTCCGGACAGGGAGCGAACACTGAAGCTTTCTTT.

CDR3 DNA sequence: TGTGCCATCAGTGCTCTAGCGGGGGGTCTCACAGATACGCAGTATTTT. Protein sequence: CAISALAGGLTDTQYF. The chain links TRBV10-3 to TRBJ2-3; TRBD2 matches 11 bases. This CDR3 spans 16 amino acids. The V gene's germline CDR1 is ENHRY and CDR2 SYGVKD. The junction had 5 bases not matched to a gene; V was cut back by 4 bases and J by 2 bases.

This chain joins TRBV2 and TRBJ2-7; unclear D gene. This CDR3 region has 11 residues. CDR1 is SNHLY, CDR2 FYNNEI, per germline. V lost 7 bases and J lost 1, with 5 bases in between. CDR3 bases: TGTGCCAGCATGAGATCCTACGAGCAGTACTTC. This encodes CASMRSYEQYF. Using reference TRBV2 and TRBJ2-7 for the parts outside the CDR3, the full variable domain is EPEVTQTPSHQVTQMGQEVILRCVPISNHLYFYWYRQILGQKVEFLVSFYNNEISEKSEIFDDQFSVERPDGSNFTLKIRSTKLEDSAMYFCASMRSYEQYFGPGTRLTVT.

The V and J genes are TRBV10-3 and TRBJ2-5, with TRBD2 matching 9 bases. The CDR3 consists of 14 residues. Germline trimming cut 2 bases from V and 7 bases from J; bases unmatched to any gene: 5. In germline, CDR1 is ENHRY, CDR2 SYGVKD. This chain's CDR3 is CAISEGLASWTQYF. For the CDR3, the DNA is TGTGCCATCAGTGAGGGACTAGCGAGCTGGACCCAGTACTTC.

This chain joins TRBV19 and TRBJ1-2; TRBD1 matches 7 bases. CDR1 and CDR2 (germline): LNHDA, SQIVND (reference sequence). The CDR3 has 15 residues. V dropped 7 bases and J dropped 5; count of bases not matched to a gene: 13. CDR3 sequence (DNA): TGTGCCAGTACCCCAAGGGGGCAGGGGTTGTATGGCTACACCTTC. The encoded protein is CASTPRGQGLYGYTF.

V is TRBV30 and J is TRBJ1-4; D is unresolved. Per the germline V gene, CDR1 is GTSNPN and CDR2 is SVGIG (reference sequence). The V gene lost 5 bases and the J gene lost 5 bases, with 15 bases spanning the gap. The CDR3 has 14 amino acids. CDR3 residues: CAWDRSGANEKLFF. In DNA, the CDR3 is TGTGCCTGGGATCGTTCTGGTGCCAATGAAAAACTGTTTTTT.

The J gene is TRBJ1-1, the V gene TRBV12-5, with D possibly matching TRBD1 (5 bases). CDR3 size: 15 residues. Trimming cost V 2 bases and J 1 base, with 11 bases left between them. Germline V gene data show CDR1 as LGHNT and CDR2 as FRNRAP. The CDR3 DNA sequence: TGTGCTAGTGGTTTGATAGCAGGGCAGAACACTGAAGCTTTCTTT. Translated, it gives CASGLIAGQNTEAFF.

The V gene is TRBV2, the J gene TRBJ2-7; TRBD2 is a possible D gene (5 bases). This CDR3 comprises 12 residues. Germline CDR1 and CDR2: SNHLY and FYNNEI. Trimming cost V 6 bases and J 7 bases, with 13 bases left between them. The CDR3 region has the DNA TGTGCCAGCAGGATATCCACGGGGGAGCAGTACTTC. This gives the protein CASRISTGEQYF. The whole variable domain, remainder taken from reference TRBV2 and TRBJ2-7, is EPEVTQTPSHQVTQMGQEVILRCVPISNHLYFYWYRQILGQKVEFLVSFYNNEISEKSEIFDDQFSVERPDGSNFTLKIRSTKLEDSAMYFCASRISTGEQYFGPGTRLTVT.

This clone came up once. The gene calls are TRBV30 and TRBJ1-4, with D perhaps TRBD1 (6 bases). The CDR3 runs to 12 residues. V was trimmed by 2 bases and J by 7 bases, leaving 8 bases between them. Germline lookup yields CDR1 GTSNPN and CDR2 SVGIG (reference sequence). The CDR3 DNA follows: TGTGCCTGGAGTAGGGGGAGTGAAAAACTGTTTTTT. This sequence encodes CAWSRGSEKLFF.

The chain carries TRBV10-3 and TRBJ1-4, with D possibly matching TRBD1 (6 bases). Trimming removed 3 bases at V and 5 bases at J, with 13 bases between. The germline V gene encodes CDR1 ENHRY and CDR2 SYGVKD. CDR3 size: 15 residues. In DNA, the CDR3 is TGTGCCATCAGTGATCCACAGGGTGAGAATGAAAAACTGTTTTTT. Translation: CAISDPQGENEKLFF.

The chain carries TRBV11-2 and TRBJ2-7, with 10 bases lining up with TRBD2. The trim removed 3 bases at V and 6 bases at J, leaving 5 bases unmatched. This CDR3 has 14 residues. Germline V gene data show CDR1 as SGHAT and CDR2 as FQNNGV. The CDR3 spells CASSLGLAGVEQYF. CDR3 nucleotide sequence: TGTGCCAGCAGCTTGGGGCTAGCGGGAGTCGAGCAGTACTTC.

This chain connects TRBV7-9 to TRBJ2-3, with 7 bases identical to TRBD1. V lost 6 bases, J lost 1 base, and 10 bases stayed unmatched. Germline V gene data show CDR1 as SEHNR and CDR2 as FQNEAQ (reference sequence). This CDR3 has 16 residues. The CDR3: CASSEPPTGRTDTQYF. CDR3 in DNA: TGTGCCAGCAGTGAGCCCCCGACAGGGCGCACAGATACGCAGTATTTT.

The chain combines TRBV2 with TRBJ1-5, with D unresolved. The CDR3 runs to 15 residues. Germline values: CDR1 SNHLY, CDR2 FYNNEI. Trimming left V 7 bases short and J 3 bases short, with 16 bases between. The CDR3 nucleotides are TGTGCCAGCAAGGGCAGCTCTACACTCAATCAGCCCCAGCATTTT. As protein: CASKGSSTLNQPQHF.

V gene TRBV5-5 combines with J gene TRBJ1-2; 10 nucleotides agree with TRBD1. The trim removed 2 bases at V and 1 base at J, leaving 2 bases unmatched. The CDR3 sequence is 15 residues long. Germline CDR1 is SGHKS and CDR2 is YYEKEE (reference sequence). The CDR3 DNA reads TGTGCCAGCAGCTTCGGACAGGGGGGTAACTATGGCTACACCTTC. Its translation is CASSFGQGGNYGYTF.

A single count supports this clone. The V call is TRBV4-1, the J call TRBJ1-6, with D possibly TRBD1 on 5 matching bases. The V end lost 7 bases, the J end lost 10 bases, and 26 bases lay between the germline ends. The CDR3 covers 17 residues. Germline CDR1 and CDR2: MGHRA and YSYEKL. CDR3 in DNA: TGCGCCAGCACCACCAGCGGGGGAATGGCCCGGGGGTCACCCCTCCACTTT. Protein: CASTTSGGMARGSPLHF.

The chain carries TRBV4-1 and TRBJ1-4, with 7 bases identical to TRBD1. J gave up 8 bases and V 4 bases, and 7 bases lay outside the gene matches. The CDR3 consists of 14 residues. The germline V gene encodes CDR1 MGHRA and CDR2 YSYEKL. The CDR3 DNA reads TGCGCCAGCAGCCGAGGACAGGTGCAGGAAAAACTGTTTTTT. Translating gives CASSRGQVQEKLFF.